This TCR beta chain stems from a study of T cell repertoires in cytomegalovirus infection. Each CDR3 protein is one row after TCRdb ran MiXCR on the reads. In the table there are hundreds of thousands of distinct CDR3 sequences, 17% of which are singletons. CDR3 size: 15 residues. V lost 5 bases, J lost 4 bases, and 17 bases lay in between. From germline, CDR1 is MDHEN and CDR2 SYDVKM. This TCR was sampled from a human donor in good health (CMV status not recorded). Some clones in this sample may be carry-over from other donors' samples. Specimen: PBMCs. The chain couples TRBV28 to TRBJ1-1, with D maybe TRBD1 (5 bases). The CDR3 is CASSVPAGYPTEAFF. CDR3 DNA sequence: TGTGCCAGCAGTGTACCGGCAGGGTACCCCACTGAAGCTTTCTTT.